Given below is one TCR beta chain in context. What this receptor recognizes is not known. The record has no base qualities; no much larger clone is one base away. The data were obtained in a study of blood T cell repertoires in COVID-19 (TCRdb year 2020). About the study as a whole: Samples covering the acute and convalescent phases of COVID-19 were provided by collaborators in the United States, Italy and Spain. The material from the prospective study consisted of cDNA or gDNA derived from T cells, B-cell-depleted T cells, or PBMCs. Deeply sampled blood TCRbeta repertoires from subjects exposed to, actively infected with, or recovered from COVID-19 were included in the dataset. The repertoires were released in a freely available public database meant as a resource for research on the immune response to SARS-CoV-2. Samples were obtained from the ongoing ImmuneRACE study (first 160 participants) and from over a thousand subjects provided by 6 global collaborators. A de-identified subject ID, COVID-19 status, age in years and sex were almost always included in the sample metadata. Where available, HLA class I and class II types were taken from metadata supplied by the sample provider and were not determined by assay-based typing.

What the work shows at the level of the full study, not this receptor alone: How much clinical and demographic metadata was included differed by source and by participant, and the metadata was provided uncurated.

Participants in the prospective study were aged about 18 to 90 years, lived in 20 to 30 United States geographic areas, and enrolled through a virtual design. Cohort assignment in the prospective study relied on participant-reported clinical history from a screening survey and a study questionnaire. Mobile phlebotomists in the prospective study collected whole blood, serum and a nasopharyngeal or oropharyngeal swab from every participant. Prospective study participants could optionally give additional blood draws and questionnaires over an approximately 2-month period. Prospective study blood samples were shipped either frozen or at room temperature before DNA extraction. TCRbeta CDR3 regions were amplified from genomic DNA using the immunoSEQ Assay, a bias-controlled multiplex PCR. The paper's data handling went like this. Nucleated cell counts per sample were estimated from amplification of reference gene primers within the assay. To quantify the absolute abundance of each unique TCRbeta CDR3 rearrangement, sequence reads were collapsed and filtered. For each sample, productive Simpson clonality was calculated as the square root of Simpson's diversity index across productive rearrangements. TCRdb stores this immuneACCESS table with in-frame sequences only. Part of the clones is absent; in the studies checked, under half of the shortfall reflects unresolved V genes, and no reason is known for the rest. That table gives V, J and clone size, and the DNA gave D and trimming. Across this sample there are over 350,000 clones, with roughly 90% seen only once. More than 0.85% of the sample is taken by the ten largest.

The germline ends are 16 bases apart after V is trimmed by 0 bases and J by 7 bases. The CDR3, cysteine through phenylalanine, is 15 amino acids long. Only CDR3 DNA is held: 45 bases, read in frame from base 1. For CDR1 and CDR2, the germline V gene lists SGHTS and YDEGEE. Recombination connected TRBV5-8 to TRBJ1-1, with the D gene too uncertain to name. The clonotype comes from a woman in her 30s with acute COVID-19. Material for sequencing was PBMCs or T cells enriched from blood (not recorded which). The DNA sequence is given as TGTGCCAGCAGCTTGGCTGGGCCGGGAAGAGGTGAAGCTTTCTTT. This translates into CASSLAGPGRGEAFF.